Listed here is a single TCR beta chain. What it recognizes is unknown. The CDR3 covers 18 residues. V was cut by 0 bases and J by 2 bases, with 20 bases left in between. Germline CDR1 is SGHDT and CDR2 is YYEEEE. Profiled with immunoSEQ multiplex PCR; TCRdb holds only in-frame clones, not every one. The sample contains tens of thousands of clones, about nine tenths of which appear only once. This record belongs to a study of OX40 agonist ivuxolimab in advanced cancers. Study in general: People in dose escalation had one of these cancers: hepatocellular carcinoma, melanoma, renal cell or head and neck cancer. Among those enrolled, mean age was approximately 60 years (range 23 to 79) and about 79% were male.

Study-level points and caveats: With doses of 0.1-3.0 mg/kg, partial responders showed among the lowest clonal expansion. At 0.1 to 3.0 mg/kg, CD4+ and CD8+ blood T cells expanded clonally by week 6.

Here the sequenced sample was CD4+ or CD8+ T cells sorted from blood, taken in a trial of the OX40 agonist ivuxolimab. This chain connects TRBV5-6 to TRBJ2-5, with D possibly being TRBD1 or TRBD2 (5 bases each). The receptor comes from an adult with an advanced solid tumor such as melanoma, head and neck, liver or kidney cancer. DNA for the CDR3: TGTGCCAGCAGCTTGGAGATGGTGTGGGGGACCCGACAAGAGACCCAGTACTTC. Amino acids: CASSLEMVWGTRQETQYF.